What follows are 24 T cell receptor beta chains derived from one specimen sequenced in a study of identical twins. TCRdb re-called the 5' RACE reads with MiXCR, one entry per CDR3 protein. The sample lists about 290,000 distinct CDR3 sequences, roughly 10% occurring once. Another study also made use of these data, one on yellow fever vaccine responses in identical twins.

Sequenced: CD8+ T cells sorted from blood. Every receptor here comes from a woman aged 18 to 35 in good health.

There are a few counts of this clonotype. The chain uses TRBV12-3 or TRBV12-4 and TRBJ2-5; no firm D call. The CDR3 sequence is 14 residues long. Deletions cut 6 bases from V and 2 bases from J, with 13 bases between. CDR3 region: CASSPRVSQETQYF. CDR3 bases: TGTGCCAGCAGCCCCCGGGTCAGTCAAGAGACCCAGTACTTC.

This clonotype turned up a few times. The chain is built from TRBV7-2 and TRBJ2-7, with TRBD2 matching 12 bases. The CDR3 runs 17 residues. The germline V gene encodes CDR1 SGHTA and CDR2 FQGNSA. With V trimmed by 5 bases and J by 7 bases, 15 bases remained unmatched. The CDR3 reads CASSTLLSTSGSEEQYF. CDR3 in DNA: TGTGCCAGCAGCACACTACTGTCGACTAGCGGGAGTGAAGAGCAGTACTTC.

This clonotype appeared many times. The DNA for the CDR3 is TGTGCCAGCAGCCAAGACGGGACTAGCGGCTCCTACGAGCAGTACTTC. Its protein is CASSQDGTSGSYEQYF. This chain uses TRBV4-2 with TRBJ2-7; 11 bases align to TRBD2. CDR3 length equals 16 residues. CDR1 LGHNA and CDR2 YNFKEQ come from the germline V gene. Trimming removed 0 bases from V and 0 bases from J; junction bases left unmatched: 1.

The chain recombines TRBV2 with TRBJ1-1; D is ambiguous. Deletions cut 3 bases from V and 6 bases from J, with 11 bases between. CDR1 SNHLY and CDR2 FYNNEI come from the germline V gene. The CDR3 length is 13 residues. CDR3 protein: CASSEARGPEAFF. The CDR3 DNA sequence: TGTGCCAGCAGTGAGGCCAGAGGTCCTGAAGCTTTCTTT. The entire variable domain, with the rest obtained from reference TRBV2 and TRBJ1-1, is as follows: EPEVTQTPSHQVTQMGQEVILRCVPISNHLYFYWYRQILGQKVEFLVSFYNNEISEKSEIFDDQFSVERPDGSNFTLKIRSTKLEDSAMYFCASSEARGPEAFFGQGTRLTVV.

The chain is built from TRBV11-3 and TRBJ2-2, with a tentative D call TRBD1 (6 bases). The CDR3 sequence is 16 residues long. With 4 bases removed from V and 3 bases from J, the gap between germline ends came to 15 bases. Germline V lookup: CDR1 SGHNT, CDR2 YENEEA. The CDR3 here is CASSSRMAGDTGELFF. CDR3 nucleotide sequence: TGTGCCAGCAGCTCCCGTATGGCAGGGGACACCGGGGAGCTGTTTTTT.

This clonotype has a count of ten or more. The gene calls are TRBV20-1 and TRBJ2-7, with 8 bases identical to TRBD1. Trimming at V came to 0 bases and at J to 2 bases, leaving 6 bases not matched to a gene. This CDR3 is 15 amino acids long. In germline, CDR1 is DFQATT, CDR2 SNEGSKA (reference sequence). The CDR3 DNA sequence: TGCAGTGCTAGAGATCAGGACAGGGTGACCTACGAGCAGTACTTC. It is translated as CSARDQDRVTYEQYF.

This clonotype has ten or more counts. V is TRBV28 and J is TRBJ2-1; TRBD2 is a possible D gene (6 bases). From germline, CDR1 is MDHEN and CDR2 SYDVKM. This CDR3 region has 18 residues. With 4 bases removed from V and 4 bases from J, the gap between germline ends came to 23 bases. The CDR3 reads CASSYPRLSGTLYNEQFF. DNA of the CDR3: TGTGCCAGCAGTTACCCAAGACTATCCGGGACTTTATACAATGAGCAGTTCTTC.

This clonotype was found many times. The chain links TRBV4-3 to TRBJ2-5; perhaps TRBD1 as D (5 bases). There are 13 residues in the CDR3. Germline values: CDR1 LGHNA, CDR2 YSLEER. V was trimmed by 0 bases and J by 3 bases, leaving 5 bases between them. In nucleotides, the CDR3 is TGCGCCAGCAGCCAAGACAGGGAAGAGACCCAGTACTTC. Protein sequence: CASSQDREETQYF.

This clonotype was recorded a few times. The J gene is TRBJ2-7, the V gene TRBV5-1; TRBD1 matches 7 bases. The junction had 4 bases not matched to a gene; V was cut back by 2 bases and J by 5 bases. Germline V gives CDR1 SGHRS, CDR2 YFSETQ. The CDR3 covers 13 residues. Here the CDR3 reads CASSFFQGDEQYF. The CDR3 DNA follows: TGCGCCAGCAGCTTTTTCCAGGGGGACGAGCAGTACTTC. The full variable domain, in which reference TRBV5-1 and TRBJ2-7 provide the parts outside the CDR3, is KAGVTQTPRYLIKTRGQQVTLSCSPISGHRSVSWYQQTPGQGLQFLFEYFSETQRNKGNFPGRFSGRQFSNSRSEMNVSTLELGDSALYLCASSFFQGDEQYFGPGTRLTVT.

CDR3 bases: TGTGCCAGCCGTGGCCCTCAGGGTAGCACCGGGGAGCTGTTTTTT. It is translated as CASRGPQGSTGELFF. The chain has TRBV27 and TRBJ2-2, with a tentative D call TRBD1 (5 bases). The CDR3 is 15 residues long. Germline-derived CDR1 and CDR2 are MNHEY and SMNVEV (reference sequence). The V end lost 8 bases, the J end lost 4 bases, and 17 bases lay between the germline ends.

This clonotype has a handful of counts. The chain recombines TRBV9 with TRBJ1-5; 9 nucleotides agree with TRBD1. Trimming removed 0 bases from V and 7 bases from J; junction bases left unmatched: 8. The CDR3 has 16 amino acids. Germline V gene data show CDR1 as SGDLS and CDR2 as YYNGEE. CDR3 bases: TGTGCCAGCAGCGTAGATGGGACAGGGAATTTCCAGCCCCAGCATTTT. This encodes CASSVDGTGNFQPQHF.

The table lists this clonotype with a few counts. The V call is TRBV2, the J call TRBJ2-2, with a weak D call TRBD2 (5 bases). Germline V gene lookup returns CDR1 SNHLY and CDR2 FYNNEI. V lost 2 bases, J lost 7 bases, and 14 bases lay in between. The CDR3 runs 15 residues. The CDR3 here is CASSESRRKNGELFF. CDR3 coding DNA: TGTGCCAGCAGTGAAAGCAGGAGGAAGAACGGGGAGCTGTTTTTT.

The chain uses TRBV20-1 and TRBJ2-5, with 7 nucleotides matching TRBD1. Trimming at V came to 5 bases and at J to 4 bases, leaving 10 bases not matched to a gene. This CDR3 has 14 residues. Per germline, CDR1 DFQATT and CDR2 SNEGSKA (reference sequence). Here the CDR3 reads CSASDRADAETQYF. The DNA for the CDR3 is TGCAGTGCTTCTGACAGGGCTGATGCAGAGACCCAGTACTTC.

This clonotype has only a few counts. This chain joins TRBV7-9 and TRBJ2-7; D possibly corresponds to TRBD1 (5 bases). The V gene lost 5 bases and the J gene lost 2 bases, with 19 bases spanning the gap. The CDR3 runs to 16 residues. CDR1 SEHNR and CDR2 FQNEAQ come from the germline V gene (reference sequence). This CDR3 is CASSPTSGKGAYEQYF. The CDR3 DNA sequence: TGTGCCAGCAGCCCGACGTCTGGAAAAGGGGCCTACGAGCAGTACTTC. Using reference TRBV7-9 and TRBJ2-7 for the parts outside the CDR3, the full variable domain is DTGVSQNPRHKITKRGQNVTFRCDPISEHNRLYWYRQTLGQGPEFLTYFQNEAQLEKSRLLSDRFSAERPKGSFSTLEIQRTEQGDSAMYLCASSPTSGKGAYEQYFGPGTRLTVT.

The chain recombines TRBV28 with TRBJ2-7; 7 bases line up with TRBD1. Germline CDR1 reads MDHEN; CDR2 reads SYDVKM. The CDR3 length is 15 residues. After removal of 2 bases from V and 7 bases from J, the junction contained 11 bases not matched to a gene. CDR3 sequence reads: CASSLPRDRGGEQYF. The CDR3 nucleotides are TGTGCCAGCAGTTTACCTAGGGACAGAGGGGGAGAGCAGTACTTC.

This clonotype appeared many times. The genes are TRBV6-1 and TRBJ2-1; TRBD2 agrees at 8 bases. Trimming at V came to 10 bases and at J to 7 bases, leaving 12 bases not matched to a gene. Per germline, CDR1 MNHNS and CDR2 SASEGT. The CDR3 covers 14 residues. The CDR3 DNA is TGTGCCACCCGCGGGAGGCTAACAAATAATGAGCAGTTCTTC. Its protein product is CATRGRLTNNEQFF.

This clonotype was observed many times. The CDR3 region has the DNA TGTGCCAGCAGCGGGACCTGGGGGGCTAGCCGAAACATTCAGTACTTC. This encodes CASSGTWGASRNIQYF. This chain connects TRBV6-1 to TRBJ2-4; D tentatively fits TRBD1 or TRBD2 (6 bases each). The CDR3 spans 16 residues. CDR1 and CDR2 (germline): MNHNS, SASEGT. The V end lost 6 bases, the J end lost 6 bases, and 21 bases lay between the germline ends.

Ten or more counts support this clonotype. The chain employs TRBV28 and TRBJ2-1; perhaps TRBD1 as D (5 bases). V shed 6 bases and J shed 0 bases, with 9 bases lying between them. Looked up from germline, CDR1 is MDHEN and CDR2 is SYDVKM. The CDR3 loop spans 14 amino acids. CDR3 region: CASSSDSSYNEQFF. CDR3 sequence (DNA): TGTGCCAGCAGCTCTGACAGCTCCTACAATGAGCAGTTCTTC. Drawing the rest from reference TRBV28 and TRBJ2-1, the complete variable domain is DVKVTQSSRYLVKRTGEKVFLECVQDMDHENMFWYRQDPGLGLRLIYFSYDVKMKEKGDIPEGYSVSREKKERFSLILESASTNQTSMYLCASSSDSSYNEQFFGPGTRLTVL.

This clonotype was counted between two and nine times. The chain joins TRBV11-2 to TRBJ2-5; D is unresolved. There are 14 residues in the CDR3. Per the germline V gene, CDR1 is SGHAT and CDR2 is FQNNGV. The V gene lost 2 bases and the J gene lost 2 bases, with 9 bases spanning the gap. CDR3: CASSLSLGQETQYF. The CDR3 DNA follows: TGTGCCAGCAGCTTATCCCTCGGGCAAGAGACCCAGTACTTC.

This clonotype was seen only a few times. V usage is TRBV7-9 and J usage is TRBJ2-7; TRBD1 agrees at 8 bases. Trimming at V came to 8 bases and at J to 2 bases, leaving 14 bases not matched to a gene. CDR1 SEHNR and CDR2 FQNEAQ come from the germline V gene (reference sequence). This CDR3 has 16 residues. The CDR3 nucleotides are TGTGCCAGCTCCGATGTCAGGGGGCGAATACCCTACGAGCAGTACTTC. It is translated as CASSDVRGRIPYEQYF.

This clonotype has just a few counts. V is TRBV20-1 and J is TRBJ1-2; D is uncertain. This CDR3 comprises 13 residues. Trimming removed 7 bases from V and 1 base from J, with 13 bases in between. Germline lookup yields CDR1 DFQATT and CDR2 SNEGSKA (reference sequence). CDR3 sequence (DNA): TGCAGTGTGATGATCGTAGATAACTATGGCTACACCTTC. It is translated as CSVMIVDNYGYTF.

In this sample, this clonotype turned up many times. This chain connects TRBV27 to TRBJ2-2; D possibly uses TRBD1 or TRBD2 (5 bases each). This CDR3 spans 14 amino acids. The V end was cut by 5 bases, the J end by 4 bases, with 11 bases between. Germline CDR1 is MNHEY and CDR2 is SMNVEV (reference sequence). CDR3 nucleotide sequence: TGTGCCAGCAGTCCGGGTGGGGGCACCGGGGAGCTGTTTTTT. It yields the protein CASSPGGGTGELFF.

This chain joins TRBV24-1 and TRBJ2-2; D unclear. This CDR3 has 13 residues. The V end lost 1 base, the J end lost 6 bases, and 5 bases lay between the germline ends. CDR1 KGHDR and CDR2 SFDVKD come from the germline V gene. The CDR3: CATSDLVAGELFF. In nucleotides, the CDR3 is TGTGCCACCAGTGATTTAGTCGCCGGGGAGCTGTTTTTT.

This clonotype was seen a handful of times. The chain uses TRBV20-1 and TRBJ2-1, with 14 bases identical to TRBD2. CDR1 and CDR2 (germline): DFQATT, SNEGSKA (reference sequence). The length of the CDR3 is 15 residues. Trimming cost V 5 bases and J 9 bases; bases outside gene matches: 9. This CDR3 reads CSAAGGTSGSFEQFF. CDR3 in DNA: TGCAGTGCTGCCGGGGGGACTAGCGGGAGTTTTGAGCAGTTCTTC.